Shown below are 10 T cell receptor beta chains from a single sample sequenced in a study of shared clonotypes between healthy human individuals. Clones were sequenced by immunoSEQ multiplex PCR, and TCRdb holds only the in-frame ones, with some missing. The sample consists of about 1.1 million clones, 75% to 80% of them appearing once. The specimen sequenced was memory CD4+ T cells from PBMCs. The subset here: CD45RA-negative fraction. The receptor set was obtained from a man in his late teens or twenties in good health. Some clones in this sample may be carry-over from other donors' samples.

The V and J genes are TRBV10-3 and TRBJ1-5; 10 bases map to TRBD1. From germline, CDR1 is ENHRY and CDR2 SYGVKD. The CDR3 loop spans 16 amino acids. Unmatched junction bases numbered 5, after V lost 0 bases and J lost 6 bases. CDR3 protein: CAISESRTGGRQPQHF. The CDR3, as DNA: TGTGCCATCAGTGAGTCCCGGACAGGGGGTCGTCAGCCCCAGCATTTT.

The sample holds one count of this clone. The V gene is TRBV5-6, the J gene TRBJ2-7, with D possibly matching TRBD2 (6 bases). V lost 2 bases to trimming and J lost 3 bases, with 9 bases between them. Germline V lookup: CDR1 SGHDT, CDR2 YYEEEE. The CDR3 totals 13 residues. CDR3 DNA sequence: TGTGCCAGCAGCTTTGGGAGGCTCTACGAGCAGTACTTC. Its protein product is CASSFGRLYEQYF.

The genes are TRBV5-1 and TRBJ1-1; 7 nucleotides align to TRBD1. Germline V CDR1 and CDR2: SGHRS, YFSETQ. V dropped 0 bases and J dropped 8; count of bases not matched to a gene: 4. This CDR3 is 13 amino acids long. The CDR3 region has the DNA TGCGCCAGCAGCTTGGACGTGGACAGGGAAGCTTTCTTT. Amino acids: CASSLDVDREAFF. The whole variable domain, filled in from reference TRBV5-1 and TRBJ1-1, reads KAGVTQTPRYLIKTRGQQVTLSCSPISGHRSVSWYQQTPGQGLQFLFEYFSETQRNKGNFPGRFSGRQFSNSRSEMNVSTLELGDSALYLCASSLDVDREAFFGQGTRLTVV.

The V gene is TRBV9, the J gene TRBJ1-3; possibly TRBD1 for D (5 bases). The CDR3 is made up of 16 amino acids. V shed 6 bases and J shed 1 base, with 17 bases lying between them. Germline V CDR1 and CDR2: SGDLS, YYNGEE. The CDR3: CASTAGGPTSGNTIYF. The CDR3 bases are TGTGCCAGCACCGCCGGGGGACCTACTTCTGGAAACACCATATATTTT.

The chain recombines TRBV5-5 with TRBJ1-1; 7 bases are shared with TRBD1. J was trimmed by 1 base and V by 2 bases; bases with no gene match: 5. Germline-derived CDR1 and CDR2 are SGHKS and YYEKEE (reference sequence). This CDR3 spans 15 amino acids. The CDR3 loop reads CASSFKGQPNTEAFF. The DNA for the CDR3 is TGTGCCAGCAGCTTTAAGGGACAGCCGAACACTGAAGCTTTCTTT.

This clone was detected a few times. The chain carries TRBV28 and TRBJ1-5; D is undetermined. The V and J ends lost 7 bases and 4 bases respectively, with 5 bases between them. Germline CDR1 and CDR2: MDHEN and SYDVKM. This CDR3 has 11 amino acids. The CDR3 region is CASMGNQPQHF. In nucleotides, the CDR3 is TGTGCCAGCATGGGTAATCAGCCCCAGCATTTT.

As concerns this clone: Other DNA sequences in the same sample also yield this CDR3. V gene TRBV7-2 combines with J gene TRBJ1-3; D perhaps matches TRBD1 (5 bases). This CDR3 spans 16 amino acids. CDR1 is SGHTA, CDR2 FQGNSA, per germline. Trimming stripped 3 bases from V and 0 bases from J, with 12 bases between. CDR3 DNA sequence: TGTGCCAGCAGCTTGGGACCGCTGAGCTCTGGAAACACCATATATTTT. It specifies CASSLGPLSSGNTIYF.

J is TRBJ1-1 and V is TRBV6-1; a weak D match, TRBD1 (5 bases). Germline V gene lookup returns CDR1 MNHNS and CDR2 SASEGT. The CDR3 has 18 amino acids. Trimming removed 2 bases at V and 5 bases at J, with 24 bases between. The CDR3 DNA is TGTGCCAGCAGTGAAATCTCCAGGGTTTTAGCTCGGGATACTGAAGCTTTCTTT. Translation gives CASSEISRVLARDTEAFF.

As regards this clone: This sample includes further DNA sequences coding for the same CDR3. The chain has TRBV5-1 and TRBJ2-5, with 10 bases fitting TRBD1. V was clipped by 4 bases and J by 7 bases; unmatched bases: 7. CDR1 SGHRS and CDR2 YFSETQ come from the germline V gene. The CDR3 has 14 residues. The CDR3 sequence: CASSPGQGSGTQYF. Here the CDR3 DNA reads TGCGCCAGCAGCCCGGGACAGGGGTCCGGGACCCAGTACTTC.

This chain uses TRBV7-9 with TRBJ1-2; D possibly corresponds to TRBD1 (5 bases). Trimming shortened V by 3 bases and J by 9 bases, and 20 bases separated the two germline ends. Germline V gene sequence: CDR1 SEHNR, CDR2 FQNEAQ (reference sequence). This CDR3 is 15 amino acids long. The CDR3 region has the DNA TGTGCCAGCAGCTTGGATCGCGGGACCTCCCAGCGCTACACCTTC. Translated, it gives CASSLDRGTSQRYTF. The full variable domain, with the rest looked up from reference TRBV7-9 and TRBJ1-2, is DTGVSQNPRHKITKRGQNVTFRCDPISEHNRLYWYRQTLGQGPEFLTYFQNEAQLEKSRLLSDRFSAERPKGSFSTLEIQRTEQGDSAMYLCASSLDRGTSQRYTFGSGTRLTVV.